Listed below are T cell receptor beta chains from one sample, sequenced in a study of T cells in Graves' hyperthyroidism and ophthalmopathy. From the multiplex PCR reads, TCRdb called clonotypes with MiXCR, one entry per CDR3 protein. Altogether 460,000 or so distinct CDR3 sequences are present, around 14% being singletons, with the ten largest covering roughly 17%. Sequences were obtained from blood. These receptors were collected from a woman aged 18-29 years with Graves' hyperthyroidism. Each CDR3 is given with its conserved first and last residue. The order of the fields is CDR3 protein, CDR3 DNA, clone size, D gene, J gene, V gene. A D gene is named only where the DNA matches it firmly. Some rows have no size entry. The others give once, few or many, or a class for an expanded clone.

CDR3 protein: CASRLTGDETHYF
CDR3 DNA: TGCGCCAGCAGATTAACAGGGGATGAGACCCATTACTTC
clone size: NA
D gene: TRBD1
J gene: TRBJ2-5
V gene: TRBV5-1

CDR3 protein: CASSPSMGGVRELFF
CDR3 DNA: TGTGCCAGCAGCCCATCGATGGGTGGGGTCAGGGAGCTGTTTTTT
clone size: many
D gene: NA
J gene: TRBJ2-2
V gene: TRBV11-3

CDR3 protein: CSARDPGLVETQYF
CDR3 DNA: TGCAGTGCTAGAGATCCCGGACTAGTGGAGACCCAGTACTTC
clone size: NA
D gene: TRBD2
J gene: TRBJ2-5
V gene: TRBV20-1

CDR3 protein: CASSGPFPGTFAGETQYF
CDR3 DNA: TGTGCCAGCAGCGGACCATTCCCAGGGACATTCGCGGGAGAGACCCAGTACTTC
clone size: NA
D gene: NA
J gene: TRBJ2-5
V gene: TRBV9

CDR3 protein: CSARDDGGAYEQYF
CDR3 DNA: TGCAGTGCTAGAGATGATGGGGGAGCCTACGAGCAGTACTTC
clone size: NA
D gene: NA
J gene: TRBJ2-7
V gene: TRBV20-1

CDR3 protein: CASSAGRGEQFF
CDR3 DNA: TGCGCCAGCAGTGCGGGACGCGGCGAGCAGTTCTTC
clone size: NA
D gene: NA
J gene: TRBJ2-1
V gene: TRBV10-2

CDR3 protein: CASSKEARGADTQYF
CDR3 DNA: TGTGCCAGCAGCAAAGAAGCTCGGGGAGCAGATACGCAGTATTTT
clone size: many
D gene: NA
J gene: TRBJ2-3
V gene: TRBV6-2/TRBV6-3

CDR3 protein: CACRVRRATNEKLFF
CDR3 DNA: TGTGCCTGCAGGGTCAGGAGAGCAACTAATGAAAAACTGTTTTTT
clone size: NA
D gene: NA
J gene: TRBJ1-4
V gene: TRBV30

CDR3 protein: CSVDQAGRSDEQFF
CDR3 DNA: TGCAGCGTTGACCAGGCCGGGAGAAGCGATGAGCAGTTCTTC
clone size: NA
D gene: NA
J gene: TRBJ2-1
V gene: TRBV29-1

CDR3 protein: CASSTPRDRGGDTQYF
CDR3 DNA: TGTGCCAGTAGTACCCCTCGGGACAGGGGTGGAGATACGCAGTATTTT
clone size: NA
D gene: TRBD1
J gene: TRBJ2-3
V gene: TRBV19

CDR3 protein: CASSPTGTDNSPLHF
CDR3 DNA: TGTGCCAGCTCACCAACCGGGACAGATAATTCACCCCTCCACTTT
clone size: few
D gene: TRBD1
J gene: TRBJ1-6
V gene: TRBV18

CDR3 protein: CASPRLHGYTF
CDR3 DNA: TGTGCCAGCCCAAGGTTGCATGGCTACACCTTC
clone size: many
D gene: NA
J gene: TRBJ1-2
V gene: TRBV7-9

CDR3 protein: CASSQGTAGGPRAKNIQYF
CDR3 DNA: TGCGCCAGCAGCCAAGGGACAGCGGGAGGGCCTAGGGCCAAAAACATTCAGTACTTC
clone size: few
D gene: TRBD2
J gene: TRBJ2-4
V gene: TRBV4-1

CDR3 protein: CASSTWGAGGETQYF
CDR3 DNA: TGTGCCAGTTCCACCTGGGGGGCGGGAGGAGAGACCCAGTACTTC
clone size: many
D gene: TRBD2
J gene: TRBJ2-5
V gene: TRBV19

CDR3 protein: CSARDQGILAKNIQYF
CDR3 DNA: TGCAGTGCTAGAGACCAGGGAATACTAGCCAAAAACATTCAGTACTTC
clone size: many
D gene: NA
J gene: TRBJ2-4
V gene: TRBV20-1

CDR3 protein: CASSELQGDEQYF
CDR3 DNA: TGTGCCAGCAGTGAACTCCAAGGGGACGAGCAGTACTTC
clone size: many
D gene: NA
J gene: TRBJ2-7
V gene: TRBV6-1

CDR3 protein: CASSELAYNEQFF
CDR3 DNA: TGTGCCAGCAGCGAACTAGCGTACAATGAGCAGTTCTTC
clone size: many
D gene: TRBD2
J gene: TRBJ2-1
V gene: TRBV7-3

CDR3 protein: CANSLLAGTSVNTEAFF
CDR3 DNA: TGTGCCAACAGCTTACTGGCCGGGACATCGGTGAACACTGAAGCTTTCTTT
clone size: NA
D gene: NA
J gene: TRBJ1-1
V gene: TRBV7-2

CDR3 protein: CASSLASGGEWVNEQFF
CDR3 DNA: TGTGCCAGCAGCTTAGCGTCAGGGGGGGAGTGGGTTAATGAGCAGTTCTTC
clone size: many
D gene: NA
J gene: TRBJ2-1
V gene: TRBV11-2

CDR3 protein: CASSLIAGRLNEQFF
CDR3 DNA: TGTGCCAGCAGCTTGATAGCGGGAAGGCTCAATGAGCAGTTCTTC
clone size: many
D gene: TRBD2
J gene: TRBJ2-1
V gene: TRBV11-3

CDR3 protein: CAWSVGRVSTGYTF
CDR3 DNA: TGTGCCTGGAGTGTAGGCAGGGTTAGTACTGGCTACACCTTC
clone size: many
D gene: NA
J gene: TRBJ1-2
V gene: TRBV30

CDR3 protein: CASRIQLSLNTEAFF
CDR3 DNA: TGTGCCAGCAGGATACAGCTATCACTAAACACTGAAGCTTTCTTT
clone size: many
D gene: NA
J gene: TRBJ1-1
V gene: TRBV27

CDR3 protein: CASSSGGALVTDTQYF
CDR3 DNA: TGTGCCAGCAGCTCTGGAGGGGCTCTTGTCACAGATACGCAGTATTTT
clone size: few
D gene: NA
J gene: TRBJ2-3
V gene: TRBV7-2

CDR3 protein: CASSLSTGSGTEAFF
CDR3 DNA: TGTGCCAGCTCACTTTCGACAGGGAGTGGTACTGAAGCTTTCTTT
clone size: many
D gene: TRBD1
J gene: TRBJ1-1
V gene: TRBV18

CDR3 protein: CASSIGQGQETQYF
CDR3 DNA: TGTGCCAGCAGCATTGGACAGGGACAAGAGACCCAGTACTTC
clone size: many
D gene: TRBD1
J gene: TRBJ2-5
V gene: TRBV11-1

CDR3 protein: CASGTFGGNEQFF
CDR3 DNA: TGTGCCAGCGGTACTTTTGGAGGGAATGAGCAGTTCTTC
clone size: many
D gene: NA
J gene: TRBJ2-1
V gene: TRBV6-2/TRBV6-3

CDR3 protein: CASSLVEGEKLFF
CDR3 DNA: TGTGCCAGCAGCTTAGTGGAGGGTGAAAAACTGTTTTTT
clone size: few
D gene: NA
J gene: TRBJ1-4
V gene: TRBV7-2